The clone carrying this TCR beta chain was seen many times. Its antigen is currently unknown. The data belong to a study of human T cells and chemical hapten exposure. As for the study in general: Minor pooled library volume differences mainly drove per-sample TCR yield variation. Study conclusions and caveats: Sensitizing with DPC caused no change in TCRs above 1 in 1000 frequency.

During construction of the library, unique molecular identifiers were attached to individual cDNA molecules for quantitative, reproducible TCR counting. TCRdb re-derived calls from the RACE reads in MiXCR, one entry per CDR3 protein. Of about 45,000 distinct CDR3 sequences listed, about 4.5% are singletons. The germline CDR1 and CDR2 sequences are SGHTA and FQGNSA. This CDR3 region has 11 residues. The V end lost 3 bases, the J end lost 10 bases, and 6 bases lay between the germline ends. Time point meaning: healthy volunteer bleed at 2 weeks. Blood, whole and unfractionated, served as the source for total RNA extraction.

This clonotype was obtained from a human donor in good health. Some clones in this sample may be carry-over from other donors' samples. Sequencing used whole blood. The rearrangement uses TRBV7-2 and TRBJ1-4, with a possible D match to TRBD1 (5 bases). CDR3 coding DNA: TGTGCCAGCAGCTTTGGGGGAAAACTGTTTTTT. This translates into CASSFGGKLFF.